Below, one T cell receptor beta chain is given with its context. The donors were members of the roughly 130-subject validation cohort (separate from the roughly 680-subject first cohort). Assay: immunoSEQ multiplex PCR; the TCRdb copy retains only in-frame clones and omits some. The repertoire holds over 200,000 clones, with around 90% as singletons. These data come from a study of cytomegalovirus exposure and HLA in healthy donors. The CDR3 is made up of 13 amino acids. The ends were cut back, 2 bases at V and 9 bases at J, with 11 bases in the middle. Germline CDR1 reads LNHNV; CDR2 reads YYDKDF (reference sequence).

Material: PBMCs. This TCR was recovered from a woman between 18 and 29 years old in good health and CMV-seronegative. The V call is TRBV15, the J call TRBJ2-1; maybe TRBD2 (5 bases). CDR3 protein: CATSRLGAGEQFF. The CDR3 region has the DNA TGTGCCACCAGCAGACTGGGAGCTGGTGAGCAGTTCTTC. The whole variable domain, filled in from reference TRBV15 and TRBJ2-1, reads DAMVIQNPRYQVTQFGKPVTLSCSQTLNHNVMYWYQQKSSQAPKLLFHYYDKDFNNEADTPDNFQSRRPNTSFCFLDIRSPGLGDTAMYLCATSRLGAGEQFFGPGTRLTVL.